This T cell receptor beta chain is drawn from a study of blood T cell repertoires in COVID-19. Study-level information: Samples representing acute and convalescent COVID-19 were sourced from the United States, Italy and Spain. Sample material is recorded as cDNA or gDNA derived from T cells, B-cell-depleted T cells, or PBMCs.

On this clone itself: Other DNA sequences in the same sample also yield this CDR3.

Assay used: immunoSEQ multiplex PCR; TCRdb lists only in-frame clones, some missing. The data show about 350,000 clones, with about nine tenths seen just once and just over 1% held by the top ten. This study enrolled people aged 18 to 89 from approximately 25 US geographic areas. Someone with COVID-19 had been met by exposed participants within 2 weeks before study entry. This TCR derives from a young woman who had been exposed to COVID-19. Source material: PBMCs or T cells enriched from blood (not recorded which).

The CDR3 nucleotides are TGCGCCAGCAGCTTGGCCGGGGGAGCGAACACTGAAGCTTTCTTT. Its translation: CASSLAGGANTEAFF. J is TRBJ1-1 and V is TRBV5-1; TRBD1 is a possible D gene (5 bases). The CDR3 covers 15 residues. V was shortened by 0 bases and J by 1 base, with 10 bases between the two germline ends. Germline V gene data show CDR1 as SGHRS and CDR2 as YFSETQ.